A single TCR beta chain is shown here with its context. This sample was taken from a study of cytomegalovirus exposure and HLA in healthy donors. The PCR ran on 60 Vbeta and 13 Jbeta primers. Using immunoSEQ multiplex PCR, the repertoire was profiled, and TCRdb retains in-frame clones only, with some absent. The data hold about 140,000 clones, with roughly 90% observed a single time. CDR3 length: 14 amino acids. Trimming pared 0 bases from V and 1 base from J, leaving 7 bases between. The TCR was taken from a woman aged 40-49 years in good health and CMV-seronegative. The material sequenced was PBMCs. The V call is TRBV23-1, the J call TRBJ2-7; D ambiguous. TRBV23-1 is identified as an open reading frame with a role that is uncertain. The CDR3 region has the DNA TGCGCCAGCAGTCAATCGAACAGATCCTACGAGCAGTACTTC. This encodes CASSQSNRSYEQYF.